This TCR beta chain was sequenced in a study of T cells in pancreatic ductal adenocarcinoma. The study, taken as a whole, reports: This surgical cohort overrepresents the minority presenting with early-stage disease. Compared with tumor, blood showed more total productive templates and 6.5 to 10-fold more clonotypes. Mean clonality was about 0.11 in tumors and roughly 0.067 in blood, not significantly different. Enrichment of CD45RO+ effector over naive T cells in tumors may bias clonality.

Profiling relied on immunoSEQ multiplex PCR, and the TCRdb table lists in-frame clones only, not all of them. The table has about 5,400 clones, 65% to 80% seen once; the top ten hold around 9.1%. Selected pancreatic ductal adenocarcinoma patients had undergone surgery without neoadjuvant therapy. The CDR3 length is 13 residues. Trimming took off 5 bases at V and 8 bases at J, with 15 bases between the two ends. Germline CDR1 and CDR2: MNHNY and SVGAGI (reference sequence). Concerning this clone itself: Its antigen is as yet unknown.

This clonotype was obtained from a human donor with pancreatic ductal adenocarcinoma. Sequenced input: pancreatic tumor tissue. The chain is built from TRBV6-6 and TRBJ1-2; possible D gene TRBD1, 5 bases. The chain's CDR3 is CASSPGVGSGYTF. CDR3 DNA sequence: TGTGCCAGCAGTCCGGGGGTAGGGTCGGGCTACACCTTC.